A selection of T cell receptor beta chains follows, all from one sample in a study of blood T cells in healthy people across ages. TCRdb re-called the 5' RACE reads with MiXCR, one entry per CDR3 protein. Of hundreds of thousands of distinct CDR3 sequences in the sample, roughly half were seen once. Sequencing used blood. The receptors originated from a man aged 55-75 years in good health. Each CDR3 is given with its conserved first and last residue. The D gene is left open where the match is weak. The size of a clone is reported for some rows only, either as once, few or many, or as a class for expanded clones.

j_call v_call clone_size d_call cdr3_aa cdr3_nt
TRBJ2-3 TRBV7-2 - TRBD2 CASSLRLAGGGTDTQYF TGTGCCAGCAGCTTAAGGCTAGCGGGGGGGGGCACAGATACGCAGTATTTT
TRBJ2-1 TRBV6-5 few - CASSYSIIAAPNEQFF TGTGCCAGCAGTTACTCGATTATAGCGGCCCCGAATGAGCAGTTCTTC
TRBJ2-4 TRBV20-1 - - CSAAWTVTLNIQYF TGCAGTGCCGCCTGGACAGTTACCTTAAACATTCAGTACTTC
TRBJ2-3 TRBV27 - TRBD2 CASIPVGTSGRRADTQYF TGTGCCAGCATCCCCGTCGGGACTAGCGGGAGAAGGGCAGATACGCAGTATTTT
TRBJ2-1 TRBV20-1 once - CSVSNSGFSYNEQFF TGCAGTGTGTCCAATTCAGGGTTCAGCTACAATGAGCAGTTCTTC
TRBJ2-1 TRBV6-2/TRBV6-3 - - CASSYVGNEQFF TGTGCCAGCAGTTACGTAGGGAATGAGCAGTTCTTC
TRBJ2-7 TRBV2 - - CASSERQNYEQYF TGTGCCAGCAGTGAAAGACAGAACTACGAGCAGTACTTC
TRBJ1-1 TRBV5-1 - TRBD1 CASSSTGFPEAFF TGCGCCAGCAGTTCGACAGGGTTCCCAGAGGCTTTCTTT
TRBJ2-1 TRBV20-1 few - CSARHPGAHHNEQFF TGCAGTGCTAGACACCCAGGGGCCCACCACAATGAGCAGTTCTTC
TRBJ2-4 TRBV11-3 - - CASSLAGGTNIQYF TGTGCCAGCAGCTTAGCGGGTGGCACAAACATTCAGTACTTC
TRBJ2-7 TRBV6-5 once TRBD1 CASSETGDYEQYF TGTGCCAGCAGCGAGACAGGGGACTACGAGCAGTACTTC
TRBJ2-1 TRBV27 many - CASSVRAGINEQFF TGTGCCAGCAGTGTAAGGGCCGGGATCAATGAGCAGTTCTTC
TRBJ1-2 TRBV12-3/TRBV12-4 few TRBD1 CASSFSGGNGYTF TGTGCCAGCAGTTTCTCAGGGGGCAATGGCTACACCTTC
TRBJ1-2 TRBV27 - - CASSFQPDPSNYGYTF TGTGCCAGCAGTTTCCAACCGGACCCCTCTAACTATGGCTACACCTTC
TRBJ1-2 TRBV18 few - CASSPGAGRGSYGYTF TGTGCCAGCTCACCAGGGGCAGGGCGAGGCTCCTATGGCTACACCTTC
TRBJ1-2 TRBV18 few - CASSPKTPAGERGGYTF TGTGCCAGCTCACCGAAAACACCTGCAGGGGAGAGAGGAGGCTACACCTTC
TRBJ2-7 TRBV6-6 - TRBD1 CASENQGTGGTYEQYF TGTGCCAGCGAGAACCAAGGGACAGGGGGGACCTACGAGCAGTACTTC
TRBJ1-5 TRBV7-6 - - CASSEQQGPVQPQHF TGTGCCAGCAGCGAACAACAGGGCCCGGTACAGCCCCAGCATTTT
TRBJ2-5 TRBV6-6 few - CASSYGRAQETQYF TGTGCCAGCAGTTACGGCAGGGCCCAAGAGACCCAGTACTTC
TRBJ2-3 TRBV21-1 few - CASSTGASSTDTQYF TGTGCCAGCAGCACAGGGGCTTCGAGCACAGATACGCAGTATTTT
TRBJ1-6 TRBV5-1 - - CASSHGTSDSPLHF TGCGCCAGCAGCCACGGGACGTCCGATTCACCCCTCCACTTT
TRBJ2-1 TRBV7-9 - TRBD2 CATTLAGFYNEQFF TGTGCCACCACACTAGCGGGGTTTTACAATGAGCAGTTCTTC
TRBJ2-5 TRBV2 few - CASSDEGTQYF TGTGCCAGCAGTGATGAGGGGACCCAGTACTTC
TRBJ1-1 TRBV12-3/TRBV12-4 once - CASGFGSENTEAFF TGTGCCAGCGGTTTTGGGTCAGAGAACACTGAAGCTTTCTTT
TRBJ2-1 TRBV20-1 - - CSVGPLYNEQFF TGCAGTGTGGGTCCCCTTTACAATGAGCAGTTCTTC
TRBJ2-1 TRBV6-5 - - CASRLRRDSVNEQFF TGTGCCAGCAGACTGCGCCGGGACTCTGTCAATGAGCAGTTCTTC
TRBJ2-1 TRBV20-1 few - CSARTGRADEQFF TGCAGTGCTAGAACGGGCAGGGCCGATGAGCAGTTCTTC
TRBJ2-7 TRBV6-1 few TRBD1 CASRRDRGVARSYEQYF TGTGCCAGCAGAAGGGACAGGGGAGTAGCCCGATCCTACGAGCAGTACTTC
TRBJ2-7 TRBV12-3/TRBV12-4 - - CASIRDSAYNEQYF TGTGCCAGCATCCGGGACTCCGCCTACAATGAGCAGTACTTC
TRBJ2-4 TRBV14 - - CASSQEGHIVNIQYF TGTGCCAGCAGCCAAGAGGGCCATATCGTAAACATTCAGTACTTC
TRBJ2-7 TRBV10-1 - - CASSEGAPREQYF TGCGCCAGCAGTGAGGGGGCCCCTCGGGAGCAGTACTTC
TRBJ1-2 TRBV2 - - CASSDGTWDGYTF TGTGCCAGCAGTGATGGGACCTGGGACGGCTACACCTTC
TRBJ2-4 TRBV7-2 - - CASSLVAGLAKNIQYF TGTGCCAGCAGCTTAGTGGCGGGGTTAGCCAAAAACATTCAGTACTTC
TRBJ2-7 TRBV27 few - CASSFFYEQYF TGTGCCAGCAGTTTCTTCTACGAGCAGTACTTC
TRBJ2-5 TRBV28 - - CASGGGSRETQYF TGTGCCAGCGGTGGGGGGTCTAGGGAGACCCAGTACTTC
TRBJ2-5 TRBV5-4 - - CASSRTNKQETQYF TGTGCCAGCAGCCGGACTAACAAACAAGAGACCCAGTACTTC
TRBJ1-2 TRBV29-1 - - CSVDEYSNYGYTF TGCAGCGTTGATGAGTATTCTAACTATGGCTACACCTTC
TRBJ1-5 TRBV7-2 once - CASSFQGAGNQPQHF TGTGCCAGCAGCTTCCAGGGAGCCGGCAATCAGCCCCAGCATTTT
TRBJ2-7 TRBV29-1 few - CSVDPGSYEQYF TGCAGCGTAGATCCAGGGTCCTACGAGCAGTACTTC
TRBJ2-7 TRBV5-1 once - CASSLAPSAGTYEQYF TGCGCCAGCAGCTTGGCCCCCAGCGCCGGCACCTACGAGCAGTACTTC
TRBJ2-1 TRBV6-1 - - CASSDVGASSYNEQFF TGTGCCAGCAGTGACGTTGGGGCGAGCTCCTACAATGAGCAGTTCTTC
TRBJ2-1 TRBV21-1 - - CASSKGVTGTLYNEQFF TGTGCAAGCAGCAAAGGCGTTACCGGGACACTTTACAATGAGCAGTTCTTC
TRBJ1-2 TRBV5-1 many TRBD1 CASSTGQGVYDGYTF TGCGCCAGCAGCACGGGACAGGGGGTATATGATGGCTACACCTTC
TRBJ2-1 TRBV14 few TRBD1 CASSTGTGAYNEQFF TGTGCCAGCAGCACCGGGACAGGGGCCTACAATGAGCAGTTCTTC
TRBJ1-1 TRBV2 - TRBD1 CASSEDWTGGTEAFF TGTGCCAGCAGTGAAGATTGGACAGGGGGCACTGAAGCTTTCTTT
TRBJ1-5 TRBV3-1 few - CASSQGRTVQGAQHF TGTGCCAGCAGCCAAGGAAGGACAGTCCAAGGGGCCCAGCATTTT
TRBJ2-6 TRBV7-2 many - CASRQESSGANVLTF TGTGCCAGCCGACAGGAGAGCTCTGGGGCCAACGTCCTGACTTTC
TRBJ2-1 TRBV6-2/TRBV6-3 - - CASSSHLVNYNEQFF TGTGCCAGCAGTTCGCATCTAGTGAACTACAATGAGCAGTTCTTC
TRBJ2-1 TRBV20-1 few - CSAYRANEQFF TGCAGTGCTTACAGGGCTAATGAGCAGTTCTTC
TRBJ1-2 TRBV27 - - CASSSKTGDYYGYTF TGTGCCAGCAGTTCTAAGACGGGAGACTACTATGGCTACACCTTC
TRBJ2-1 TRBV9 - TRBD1 CASSVEDRGKETQFF TGTGCCAGCAGCGTAGAGGACAGGGGGAAAGAGACCCAGTTCTTC
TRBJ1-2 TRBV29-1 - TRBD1 CSVEERDRVNYGYTF TGCAGCGTTGAGGAGAGGGACAGGGTTAACTATGGCTACACCTTC
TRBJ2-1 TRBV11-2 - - CASSSKGENEQFF TGTGCCAGCAGCTCGAAGGGGGAGAATGAGCAGTTCTTC
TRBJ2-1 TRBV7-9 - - CATEPTRGVYNEQFF TGTGCCACTGAACCAACAAGGGGAGTCTACAATGAGCAGTTCTTC
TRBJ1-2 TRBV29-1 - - CSVEDAVGGYTF TGCAGCGTTGAAGACGCTGTGGGAGGCTACACCTTC
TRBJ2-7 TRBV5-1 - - CASSLGEGISYEQYF TGCGCCAGCAGCTTGGGTGAGGGGATCTCCTACGAGCAGTACTTC
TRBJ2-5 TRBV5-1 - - CASSDAGSGETQYF TGCGCCAGCAGTGACGCCGGGAGTGGAGAGACCCAGTACTTC